These 5 T cell receptor beta chains came from one sample sequenced in a study of CD4 T cells in relation to SARS-CoV-2 and coronaviruses. Their cognate antigens are unknown. TCRdb's table, derived via immunoSEQ multiplex PCR, lists solely in-frame clones and lacks some. The sample has about 35,000 clones; roughly four fifths are singletons. The material sequenced was naive CD4+ T cells from PBMCs, cultured in vitro. Stated subset: naive CD4+ T cells isolated by negative enrichment. The receptors were sampled from an adult with COVID-19.

The chain links TRBV18 to TRBJ2-4, with D unclear. The CDR3 has 16 amino acids. V lost 3 bases and J lost 2, with 14 bases in between. Germline CDR1 is KGHSH and CDR2 is LQKENI. The CDR3 DNA reads as TGTGCCAGCTCACCGTTGGGGTTTGGGACCAAAAACATTCAGTACTTC. Translation gives CASSPLGFGTKNIQYF.

The V and J genes are TRBV15 and TRBJ2-1, with a weak D call TRBD2 (6 bases). Between the trimmed V and J ends, which lost 7 bases and 0 bases, there was a span of 16 bases. CDR1 LNHNV and CDR2 YYDKDF come from the germline V gene (reference sequence). The CDR3 contains 16 residues. CDR3: CATTTGLLSSYNEQFF. The CDR3 DNA follows: TGTGCCACCACCACTGGACTATTGAGCTCCTACAATGAGCAGTTCTTC.

The V and J genes are TRBV6-1 and TRBJ2-1; 7 bases are a match to TRBD2. The CDR3 contains 17 residues. The junction had 12 bases not matched to a gene; V was cut back by 2 bases and J by 5 bases. Per the germline V gene, CDR1 is MNHNS and CDR2 is SASEGT. In DNA, the CDR3 is TGTGCCAGCAGTGAAAGGGGTAGAATAGCGGGCCACAATGAGCAGTTCTTC. It is translated as CASSERGRIAGHNEQFF.

J is TRBJ2-1 and V is TRBV5-1; D is ambiguous. Germline V gene data show CDR1 as SGHRS and CDR2 as YFSETQ. V lost 1 base and J lost 6, with 8 bases in between. There are 13 residues in the CDR3. This CDR3 reads CASSLLLRNEQFF. CDR3 coding DNA: TGCGCCAGCAGCTTGTTGCTCCGCAATGAGCAGTTCTTC. Full variable domain (outside the CDR3, taken from reference TRBV5-1 and TRBJ2-1): KAGVTQTPRYLIKTRGQQVTLSCSPISGHRSVSWYQQTPGQGLQFLFEYFSETQRNKGNFPGRFSGRQFSNSRSEMNVSTLELGDSALYLCASSLLLRNEQFFGPGTRLTVL.

This rearrangement joins TRBV28 to TRBJ2-7; D unclear. The germline V gene encodes CDR1 MDHEN and CDR2 SYDVKM. Trimming cost V 2 bases and J 6 bases, with 5 bases left between them. The CDR3 totals 11 residues. CDR3 sequence reads: CASSLTREQYF. The DNA for the CDR3 is TGTGCCAGCAGTTTAACACGCGAGCAGTACTTC.